Within the sample, the clone carrying this T cell receptor beta chain is medium-sized. Its specificity is not known. The library protocol tagged each TCR cDNA with a unique molecular identifier. MiXCR, applied by TCRdb to the 5' RACE reads, yields one record per CDR3 protein. The sample yields just under 650 distinct CDR3 sequences, roughly 7.7% seen once. The length of the CDR3 is 15 residues. The V segment lost 4 bases and the J segment 8 bases; nucleotides outside the gene matches: 5. The sample originates from a study of spatial heterogeneity in lung cancer. Specified time point: sample taken at primary tumor resection. TCRs were sequenced from unsorted whole RNA of tumor, nontumor lung or PBMC. Study-wide points: Tumor T cell coverage was estimated at roughly 7.5% for alpha and roughly 13% for beta chains. One measure, the expanded intratumoral alpha and beta TCR count, tracked tumor mutation counts.

This sequence originates from a male donor with early-stage non-small cell lung cancer. The J gene is TRBJ2-3, the V gene TRBV12-3 or TRBV12-4; 14 bases align to TRBD2. Sample: lung tumor tissue, taken at surgery. DNA for the CDR3: TGTGCCAGCAGTTCAGGGACTAGCGGGAGAGTTACGCAGTATTTT. Its protein product is CASSSGTSGRVTQYF.